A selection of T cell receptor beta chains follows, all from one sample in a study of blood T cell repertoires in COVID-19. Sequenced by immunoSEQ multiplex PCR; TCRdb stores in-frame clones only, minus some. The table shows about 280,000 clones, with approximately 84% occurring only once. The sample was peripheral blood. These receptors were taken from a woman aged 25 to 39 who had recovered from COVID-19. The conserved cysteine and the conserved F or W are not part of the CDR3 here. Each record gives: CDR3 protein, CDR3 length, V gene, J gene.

ASRTGSTDTQY	11	TRBV10-1	TRBJ2-3
ATSDGPSTDTQY	12	TRBV24-1	TRBJ2-3
ASRERAGEQF	10	TRBV27	TRBJ2-1
ASGPGGPYEQY	11	TRBV12-3/TRBV12-4	TRBJ2-7
ASSPYGGQGTSPLH	14	TRBV5-8	TRBJ1-6
ASSLDSEQY	9	TRBV6-1	TRBJ2-7
ASSLAGTDYNEQF	13	TRBV5-1	TRBJ2-1
AWSVYIAYEQY	11	TRBV30	TRBJ2-7
ASSVERNAEAF	11	TRBV2	TRBJ1-1
ASGDKNTEAF	10	TRBV12-3/TRBV12-4	TRBJ1-1
ASSPLAGGQETQY	13	TRBV3-1/TRBV3-2	TRBJ2-5
ASSYSPSHLNTEAF	14	TRBV6-5	TRBJ1-1
ASSSGSVNTGELF	13	TRBV5-1	TRBJ2-2
ASSFRGTQY	9	TRBV14	TRBJ2-3
ASSRTGTGNGYT	12	TRBV4-3	TRBJ1-2
ASSPMLAGGETQY	13	TRBV5-1	TRBJ2-5
ASSPPADRGYEQY	13	TRBV18	TRBJ2-7
ASSTGTSGSETQY	13	TRBV9	TRBJ2-5
ATTGQTPGCTDTQY	14	TRBV21-1	TRBJ2-3
ASRDTGSPDTQY	12	TRBV4-2	TRBJ2-3
ASSQTGNTEAF	11	TRBV6-5	TRBJ1-1
ASSLGLGRDRGDEQY	15	TRBV13	TRBJ2-7
ATSDPGQGAYEQY	13	TRBV24-1	TRBJ2-7
ASSRSLQIEAF	11	TRBV7-9	TRBJ1-1
ASSQAVPRTGIYGYT	15	TRBV3-1/TRBV3-2	TRBJ1-2
AWSRGDRGETQY	12	TRBV30	TRBJ2-5
ASGPGTSAYNEQF	13	TRBV27	TRBJ2-1
SVGTGGRYGYT	11	TRBV29-1	TRBJ1-2
ATRAAGVDEQF	11	TRBV4-1	TRBJ2-1
ASSLGTVQETQY	12	TRBV28	TRBJ2-5
ASSPRDEQY	9	TRBV7-8	TRBJ2-7
AWSVGGRGNQPQH	13	TRBV30	TRBJ1-5
GGQVNTGELF	10	TRBV30	TRBJ2-2
ASSGSRGRAEAF	12	TRBV27	TRBJ1-1
ASSLAGQTYGYT	12	TRBV27	TRBJ1-2
ASAFGDEQY	9	TRBV6-5	TRBJ2-7
ASSIGEGNEQF	11	TRBV19	TRBJ2-1
ASSRTGVGNQPQH	13	TRBV28	TRBJ1-5
ASSLDGGFYEQY	12	TRBV7-2	TRBJ2-7